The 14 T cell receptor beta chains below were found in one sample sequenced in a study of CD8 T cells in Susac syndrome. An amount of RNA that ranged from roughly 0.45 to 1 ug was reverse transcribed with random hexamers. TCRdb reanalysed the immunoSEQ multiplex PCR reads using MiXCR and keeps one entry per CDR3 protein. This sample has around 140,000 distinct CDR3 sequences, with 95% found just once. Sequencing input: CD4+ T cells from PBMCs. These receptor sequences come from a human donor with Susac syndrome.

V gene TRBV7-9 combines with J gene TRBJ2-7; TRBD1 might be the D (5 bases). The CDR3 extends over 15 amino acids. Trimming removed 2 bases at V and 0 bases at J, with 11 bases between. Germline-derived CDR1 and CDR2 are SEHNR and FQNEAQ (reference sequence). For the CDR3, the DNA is TGTGCCAGCAGCTTACAGGGCCCGAGCTCCTACGAGCAGTACTTC. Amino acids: CASSLQGPSSYEQYF.

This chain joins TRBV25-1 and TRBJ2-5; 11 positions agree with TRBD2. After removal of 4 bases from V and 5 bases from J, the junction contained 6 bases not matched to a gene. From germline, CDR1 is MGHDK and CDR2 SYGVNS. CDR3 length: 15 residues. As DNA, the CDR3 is TGTGCCAGCAGTGGGGTAGCGGGAGGGCTTGAGACCCAGTACTTC. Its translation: CASSGVAGGLETQYF. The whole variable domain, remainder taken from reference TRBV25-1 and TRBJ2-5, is EADIYQTPRYLVIGTGKKITLECSQTMGHDKMYWYQQDPGMELHLIHYSYGVNSTEKGDLSSESTVSRIRTEHFPLTLESARPSHTSQYLCASSGVAGGLETQYFGPGTRLLVL.

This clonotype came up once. The CDR3 reads CASSLTLAGGSYEQYF. The CDR3 bases are TGTGCCAGCTCACTGACCCTAGCGGGGGGTTCCTACGAGCAGTACTTC. The chain carries TRBV18 and TRBJ2-7; TRBD2 matches 11 bases. This CDR3 has 16 residues. Germline CDR1 is KGHSH and CDR2 is LQKENI. J lost 1 base, V lost 4 bases, and 6 bases had no gene match.

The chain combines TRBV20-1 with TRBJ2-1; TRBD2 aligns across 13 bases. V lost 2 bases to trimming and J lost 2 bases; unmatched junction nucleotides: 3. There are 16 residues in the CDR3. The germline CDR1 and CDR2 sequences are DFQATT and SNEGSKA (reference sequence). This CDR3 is CSARKGLAGTYNEQFF. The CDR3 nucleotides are TGCAGTGCTAGAAAGGGACTAGCGGGGACCTACAATGAGCAGTTCTTC.

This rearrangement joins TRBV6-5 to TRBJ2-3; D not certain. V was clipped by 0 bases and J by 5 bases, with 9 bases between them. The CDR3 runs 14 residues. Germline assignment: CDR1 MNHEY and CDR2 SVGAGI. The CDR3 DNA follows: TGTGCCAGCAGTTACTCGCTGGGTGGAGATACGCAGTATTTT. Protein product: CASSYSLGGDTQYF.

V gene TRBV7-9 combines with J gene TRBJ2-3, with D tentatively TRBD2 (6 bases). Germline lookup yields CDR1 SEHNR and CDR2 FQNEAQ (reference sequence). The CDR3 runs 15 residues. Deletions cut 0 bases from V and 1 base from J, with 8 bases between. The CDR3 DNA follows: TGTGCCAGCAGCTTAGCGCCGGGGGGCACAGATACGCAGTATTTT. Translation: CASSLAPGGTDTQYF.

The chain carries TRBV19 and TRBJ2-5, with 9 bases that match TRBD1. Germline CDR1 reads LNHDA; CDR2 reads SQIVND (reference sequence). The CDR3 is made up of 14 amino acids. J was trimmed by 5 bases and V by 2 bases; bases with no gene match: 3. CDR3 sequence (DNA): TGTGCCAGTAGTATAACAGGGGGCGTCGAGACCCAGTACTTC. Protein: CASSITGGVETQYF.

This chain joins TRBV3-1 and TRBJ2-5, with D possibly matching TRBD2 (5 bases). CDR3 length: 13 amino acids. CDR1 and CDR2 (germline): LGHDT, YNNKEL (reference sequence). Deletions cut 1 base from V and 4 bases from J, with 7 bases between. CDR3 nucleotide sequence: TGTGCCAGCAGCCAAGCTAGCCCAGAGACCCAGTACTTC. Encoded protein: CASSQASPETQYF.

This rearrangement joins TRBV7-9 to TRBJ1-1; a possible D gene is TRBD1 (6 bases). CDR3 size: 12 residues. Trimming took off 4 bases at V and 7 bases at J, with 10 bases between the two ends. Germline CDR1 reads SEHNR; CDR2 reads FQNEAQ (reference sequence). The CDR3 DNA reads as TGTGCCAGCAGCTACGGACAGCTTGAAGCTTTCTTT. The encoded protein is CASSYGQLEAFF.

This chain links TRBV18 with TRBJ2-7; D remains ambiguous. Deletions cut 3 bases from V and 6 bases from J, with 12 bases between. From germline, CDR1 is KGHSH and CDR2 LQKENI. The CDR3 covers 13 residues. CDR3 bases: TGTGCCAGCTCACCCGGAACAGAGCGCGAGCAGTACTTC. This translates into CASSPGTEREQYF.

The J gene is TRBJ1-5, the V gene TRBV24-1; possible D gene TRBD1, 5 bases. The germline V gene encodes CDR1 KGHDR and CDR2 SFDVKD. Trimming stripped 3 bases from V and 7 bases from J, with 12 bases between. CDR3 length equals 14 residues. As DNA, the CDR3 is TGTGCCACCAGTGATGGGGGGAGGAACCAGCCCCAGCATTTT. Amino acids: CATSDGGRNQPQHF.

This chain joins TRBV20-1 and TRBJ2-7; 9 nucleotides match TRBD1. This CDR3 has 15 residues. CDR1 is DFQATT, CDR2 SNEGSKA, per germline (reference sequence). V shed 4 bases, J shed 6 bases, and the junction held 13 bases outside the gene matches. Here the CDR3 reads CSATGDRDLVGEQYF. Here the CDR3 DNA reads TGCAGTGCTACAGGGGACAGGGACCTGGTGGGCGAGCAGTACTTC.

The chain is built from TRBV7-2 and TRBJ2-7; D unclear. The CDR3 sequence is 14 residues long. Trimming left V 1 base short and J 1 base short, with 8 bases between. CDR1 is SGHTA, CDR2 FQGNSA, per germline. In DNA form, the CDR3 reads TGTGCCAGCAGCTTAGTAGGGCCATCCTACGAGCAGTACTTC. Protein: CASSLVGPSYEQYF.

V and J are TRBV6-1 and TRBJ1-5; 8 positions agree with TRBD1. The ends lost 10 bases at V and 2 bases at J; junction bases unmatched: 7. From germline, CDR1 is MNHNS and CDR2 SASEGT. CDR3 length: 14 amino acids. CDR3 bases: TGTGCCACCCAGGGGGCTTACGGCAATCAGCCCCAGCATTTT. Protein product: CATQGAYGNQPQHF.